This T cell receptor beta chain stems from a study of blood T cell repertoires in COVID-19. Overall study context: Some COVID-19 samples were acute and others convalescent; all came from the United States, Italy and Spain.

J gave up 3 bases and V 2 bases, and 4 bases lay outside the gene matches. CDR3 length: 15 residues. Germline CDR1 and CDR2: SGHNT and YENEEA. Libraries were prepared by immunoSEQ multiplex PCR; TCRdb keeps only in-frame clonotypes and omits some of them. Here the sample spans 60,000 to 70,000 clones, roughly 80% being singletons. The material sequenced was peripheral blood. This TCR was sampled from a human donor in a cohort sampled during active COVID-19. The rearrangement links TRBV11-3 to TRBJ2-1; 7 bases match TRBD2. CDR3: CASSLTRGNYNEQFF. CDR3 nucleotides: TGTGCCAGCAGCTTAACGCGGGGGAACTACAATGAGCAGTTCTTC.